This T cell receptor (beta chain) was retrieved from a study of blood T cell repertoires in COVID-19. Across the whole study: Donors in the United States, Italy and Spain gave samples during acute or convalescent COVID-19. Nucleic acid was either cDNA or gDNA, and it came from T cells, B-cell-depleted T cells, or PBMCs.

Sequenced by immunoSEQ multiplex PCR; TCRdb stores in-frame clones only, minus some. The sample yields about 28,000 clones, 75% to 90% seen once. V dropped 4 bases and J dropped 4; count of bases not matched to a gene: 5. Germline V gene lookup returns CDR1 SNHLY and CDR2 FYNNEI. The CDR3 is 14 amino acids. The sample consisted of peripheral blood. The genes are TRBV2 and TRBJ2-5; 8 bases map to TRBD2. The origin of this receptor is a man aged 70 or older with active COVID-19. CDR3 amino acids: CASSANLAGETQYF. CDR3 coding DNA: TGTGCCAGCAGTGCTAACCTAGCGGGAGAGACCCAGTACTTC.